A single sample gave rise to the 18 T cell receptor beta chains below, sequenced in a study of cytomegalovirus exposure and HLA in healthy donors. PCR involved 60 Vbeta and 13 Jbeta primers. Method: immunoSEQ multiplex PCR; TCRdb's copy keeps in-frame clones and lacks some. The sample holds nearly 65,000 clones; 73% are singletons and the top ten take around 5.4%. What was sequenced was PBMCs. Source of these receptors: a man aged 50-60 years in good health and CMV-seronegative.

The V and J genes are TRBV7-8 and TRBJ2-2; D not resolved. The length of the CDR3 is 15 residues. CDR1 and CDR2 (germline): SGHVS, FQNEAQ. V was pared by 6 bases and J by 1 base, with 12 bases between. In DNA form, the CDR3 reads TGTGCCAGCAGACCTAGTTTGGGGAACACCGGGGAGCTGTTTTTT. Translated: CASRPSLGNTGELFF.

This clone was seen a few times. V is TRBV10-2 and J is TRBJ1-5; TRBD1 might be the D (6 bases). V was cut by 7 bases and J by 2 bases, with 9 bases left in between. This CDR3 spans 13 amino acids. The germline gives CDR1 WSHSY, CDR2 SAAADI. CDR3 sequence (DNA): TGCGCCAGCAAGGGGGACGGCAATCAGCCCCAGCATTTT. Its translation: CASKGDGNQPQHF.

V and J are TRBV5-6 and TRBJ1-1; a possible D gene is TRBD1 (6 bases). The CDR3 runs to 15 residues. V shed 4 bases and J shed 3 bases, with 16 bases lying between them. Looked up from germline, CDR1 is SGHDT and CDR2 is YYEEEE. The CDR3 loop reads CASSPVGAEDTEAFF. Written as DNA, the CDR3 is TGTGCCAGCAGCCCCGTGGGGGCCGAGGACACTGAAGCTTTCTTT.

In this sample, this clone turned up once. The chain links TRBV7-2 to TRBJ1-1, with D uncertain. This CDR3 region has 13 residues. V lost 0 bases and J 13 bases, leaving 15 bases between the germline ends. Germline CDR1 is SGHTA and CDR2 is FQGNSA. The CDR3 region is CASSLAGPPILFF. In DNA, the CDR3 is TGTGCCAGCAGCTTAGCCGGTCCCCCCATTCTTTTCTTT.

The chain recombines TRBV10-2 with TRBJ2-4; 10 bases are a match to TRBD1. The CDR3 spans 19 residues. V was pared by 8 bases and J by 2 bases, with 18 bases of the junction left unmatched. CDR1 is WSHSY, CDR2 SAAADI, per germline. CDR3 sequence reads: CASLTRGDRGFGSKNIQYF. As DNA, the CDR3 is TGCGCCAGCCTTACCCGTGGGGACAGGGGATTTGGTTCCAAAAACATTCAGTACTTC.

This chain connects TRBV5-1 to TRBJ1-1; 7 positions agree with TRBD1. The CDR3 contains 15 residues. Trimming took 4 bases from V and 4 from J; bases not matched to a gene: 10. CDR1 and CDR2 from the germline V gene are SGHRS and YFSETQ. CDR3 protein: CASSTRLDRATEAFF. In DNA form, the CDR3 reads TGCGCCAGCAGCACACGACTCGACAGGGCCACTGAAGCTTTCTTT. Complete variable domain (other parts from reference TRBV5-1 and TRBJ1-1): KAGVTQTPRYLIKTRGQQVTLSCSPISGHRSVSWYQQTPGQGLQFLFEYFSETQRNKGNFPGRFSGRQFSNSRSEMNVSTLELGDSALYLCASSTRLDRATEAFFGQGTRLTVV.

The CDR3 spells CASSSRTGLEAFF. CDR3 bases: TGTGCCAGCAGCTCCCGGACAGGATTGGAAGCTTTCTTT. The J gene is TRBJ1-1, the V gene TRBV5-4; TRBD1 aligns across 7 bases. J gave up 8 bases and V 3 bases, and 7 bases lay outside the gene matches. This CDR3 comprises 13 residues. The V gene's germline CDR1 is SGHNT and CDR2 YYREEE (reference sequence).

J is TRBJ1-2 and V is TRBV7-9; 9 bases are shared with TRBD1. Trimming cost V 1 base and J 5 bases; bases outside gene matches: 8. The CDR3 spans 16 residues. Germline V gene lookup returns CDR1 SEHNR and CDR2 FQNEAQ (reference sequence). CDR3 region: CASSLEGGQGGYGYTF. CDR3 bases: TGTGCCAGCAGCTTAGAGGGGGGACAGGGTGGATATGGCTACACCTTC.

The J gene is TRBJ2-3, the V gene TRBV9; the D is unclear. The V end lost 5 bases, the J end lost 2 bases, and 9 bases lay between the germline ends. Germline V gene sequence: CDR1 SGDLS, CDR2 YYNGEE. CDR3 size: 13 residues. As DNA, the CDR3 is TGTGCCAGCAGGGAGTCGACCACAGATACGCAGTATTTT. Residues: CASRESTTDTQYF.

The chain recombines TRBV27 with TRBJ2-3, with 10 bases fitting TRBD2. The CDR3 spans 14 residues. The ends lost 4 bases at V and 11 bases at J; junction bases unmatched: 9. Germline CDR1 reads MNHEY; CDR2 reads SMNVEV (reference sequence). CDR3 coding DNA: TGTGCCAGCAGTTCCGGGACTAGCGTTTATCGGCAGTATTTT. It encodes CASSSGTSVYRQYF.

J is TRBJ1-3 and V is TRBV5-6; 7 bases are a match to TRBD1. Germline CDR1 reads SGHDT; CDR2 reads YYEEEE. The trim removed 4 bases at V and 9 bases at J, leaving 4 bases unmatched. The CDR3 is 12 amino acids. The CDR3 loop is CASSKTGFTIYF. CDR3 DNA sequence: TGTGCCAGCAGCAAGACAGGGTTCACCATATATTTT.

The V and J genes are TRBV9 and TRBJ2-2; TRBD2 aligns across 11 bases. The germline gives CDR1 SGDLS, CDR2 YYNGEE. V was clipped by 4 bases and J by 0 bases; unmatched bases: 2. The CDR3 runs 16 residues. In DNA form, the CDR3 reads TGTGCCAGCAGCCATAGCGGGGGGGCGAACACCGGGGAGCTGTTTTTT. Its protein is CASSHSGGANTGELFF.

The V call is TRBV27, the J call TRBJ1-5; TRBD1 might be the D (6 bases). Trimming cost V 6 bases and J 4 bases, with 22 bases left between them. From germline, CDR1 is MNHEY and CDR2 SMNVEV (reference sequence). The CDR3 extends over 17 amino acids. As DNA, the CDR3 is TGTGCCAGCAGCGAACAGGGTCTAAGTGGGGAAAATCAGCCCCAGCATTTT. Protein product: CASSEQGLSGENQPQHF.

The V and J genes are TRBV7-9 and TRBJ2-7; perhaps TRBD1 as D (6 bases). The germline CDR1 and CDR2 sequences are SEHNR and FQNEAQ (reference sequence). Trimming shortened V by 3 bases and J by 6 bases, and 15 bases separated the two germline ends. The CDR3 is 14 amino acids. CDR3: CASSFYDRTGEQYF. The CDR3 DNA sequence: TGTGCCAGCAGCTTCTATGACAGGACGGGCGAGCAGTACTTC.

This clone turned up a few times. The chain employs TRBV29-1 and TRBJ1-1; a possible D gene is TRBD1 (6 bases). Germline V gene data show CDR1 as SQVTM and CDR2 as ANQGSEA. This CDR3 is 14 amino acids long. V lost 7 bases to trimming and J lost 2 bases, with 17 bases between them. The CDR3 reads CSARRGGLNTEAFF. The CDR3 bases are TGCAGCGCCCGGAGGGGGGGGCTTAACACTGAAGCTTTCTTT.

The genes are TRBV6-5 and TRBJ2-1; TRBD2 matches 9 bases. This CDR3 region has 14 residues. Per the germline V gene, CDR1 is MNHEY and CDR2 is SVGAGI. After removal of 2 bases from V and 11 bases from J, the junction contained 7 bases not matched to a gene. The CDR3 sequence: CASSYKVAGAQQFF. The CDR3 nucleotides read TGTGCCAGCAGTTACAAGGTAGCGGGGGCACAGCAGTTCTTC.

The chain recombines TRBV11-1 with TRBJ1-2, with 9 bases lining up with TRBD1. This CDR3 spans 13 amino acids. Germline trimming cut 3 bases from V and 4 bases from J; bases unmatched to any gene: 0. Per germline, CDR1 SGHAT and CDR2 FQDESV (reference sequence). DNA for the CDR3: TGTGCCAGCAGCTTGACAGGGGGCTATGGCTACACCTTC. The encoded protein is CASSLTGGYGYTF.

A few counts support this clone. V usage is TRBV6-1 and J usage is TRBJ1-2; D call uncertain. The CDR3 consists of 12 residues. Germline lookup yields CDR1 MNHNS and CDR2 SASEGT. V lost 5 bases to trimming and J lost 4 bases, with 8 bases between them. DNA of the CDR3: TGTGCCAGCAGTACCCGGGGCTATGGCTACACCTTC. As protein: CASSTRGYGYTF.